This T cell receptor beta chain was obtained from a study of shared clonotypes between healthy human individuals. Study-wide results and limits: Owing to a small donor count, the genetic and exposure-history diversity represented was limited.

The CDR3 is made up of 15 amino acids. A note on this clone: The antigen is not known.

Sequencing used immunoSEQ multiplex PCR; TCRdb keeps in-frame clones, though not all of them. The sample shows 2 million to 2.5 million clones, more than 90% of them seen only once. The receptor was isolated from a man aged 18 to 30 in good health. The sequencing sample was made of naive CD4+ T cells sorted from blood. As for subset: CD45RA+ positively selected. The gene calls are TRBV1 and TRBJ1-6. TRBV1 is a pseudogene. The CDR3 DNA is TGCACCAGCAGCCCCCGGGGTCGGCCCAATTCACCCCTCCACTTT. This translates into CTSSPRGRPNSPLHF.